A selection of T cell receptor beta chains follows, all from one sample in a study of CD8+ T cells in alopecia areata. The repertoire was sequenced with immunoSEQ multiplex PCR; TCRdb's copy has only in-frame clones and lacks some. The sample holds approximately 210,000 clones; 60% are singletons and the top ten take about 0.94%. The source was CD4+ T cells sorted from blood, collected at week 24, from a patient treated with tofacitinib. These receptors were obtained from a human donor with alopecia areata. Both conserved end residues are part of each CDR3. The D gene is left open where the match is weak. Clone size is given for some rows only: seen once, a few or many times, or a class if the clone is expanded.

clone size: -
D gene: TRBD1
V gene: TRBV29-1
J gene: TRBJ2-3
CDR3 DNA: TGCAGCGTGGGACAGGGGCTTTCAGATACGCAGTATTTT
CDR3 protein: CSVGQGLSDTQYF

clone size: -
D gene: -
V gene: TRBV29-1
J gene: TRBJ2-5
CDR3 DNA: TGCAGCGTTGTGGGCTCACGGGAAGAGACCCAGTACTTC
CDR3 protein: CSVVGSREETQYF

clone size: -
D gene: -
V gene: TRBV19
J gene: TRBJ2-1
CDR3 DNA: TGTGCCAGTAGGGCTAGCTTTAATGAGCAGTTCTTC
CDR3 protein: CASRASFNEQFF

clone size: -
D gene: -
V gene: TRBV25-1
J gene: TRBJ2-7
CDR3 DNA: TGTGCCAGCAGTGAATCTTTGGCGGGGACAGCTACCTACGAGCAGTACTTC
CDR3 protein: CASSESLAGTATYEQYF

clone size: -
D gene: -
V gene: TRBV30
J gene: TRBJ1-2
CDR3 DNA: TGTGCCTGGACGTCAGGATTGAACTATGGCTACACCTTC
CDR3 protein: CAWTSGLNYGYTF

clone size: once
D gene: -
V gene: TRBV27
J gene: TRBJ1-5
CDR3 DNA: TGTGCCAGCAGTCCACAGAATAGCAATCAGCCCCAGCATTTT
CDR3 protein: CASSPQNSNQPQHF

clone size: -
D gene: -
V gene: TRBV27
J gene: TRBJ1-5
CDR3 DNA: TGTGCCAGCAGTTTAAAAGGCAGCAATCAGCCCCAGCATTTT
CDR3 protein: CASSLKGSNQPQHF

clone size: -
D gene: -
V gene: TRBV7-2
J gene: TRBJ1-1
CDR3 DNA: TGTGCCAGCAGCTCAACAGGCGGGGGAGCTTTCTTT
CDR3 protein: CASSSTGGGAFF

clone size: -
D gene: -
V gene: TRBV30
J gene: TRBJ2-5
CDR3 DNA: TGTGCCTGGAGTGTAGGGGGGGGTCCGGGAACCCAGTACTTC
CDR3 protein: CAWSVGGGPGTQYF

clone size: few
D gene: -
V gene: TRBV29-1
J gene: TRBJ1-1
CDR3 DNA: TGCAGCGTTGCGGACAGATTGAACACTGAAGCTTTCTTT
CDR3 protein: CSVADRLNTEAFF

clone size: -
D gene: -
V gene: TRBV5-6
J gene: TRBJ1-2
CDR3 DNA: TGTGCCAGCAGCTTGGGGCTAAACTATGGCTACACCTTC
CDR3 protein: CASSLGLNYGYTF

clone size: -
D gene: -
V gene: TRBV30
J gene: TRBJ1-3
CDR3 DNA: TGTGGCTACATAATCGGAAACACCATATATTTT
CDR3 protein: CGYIIGNTIYF

clone size: -
D gene: -
V gene: TRBV29-1
J gene: TRBJ2-5
CDR3 DNA: TGCAGCGTCCTAGTAGGAGGGGAGACCCAGTACTTC
CDR3 protein: CSVLVGGETQYF

clone size: few
D gene: -
V gene: TRBV2
J gene: TRBJ1-1
CDR3 DNA: TGTGCCGGGGTCGGGGAAGTCGGCACTGAAGCTTTCTTT
CDR3 protein: CAGVGEVGTEAFF

clone size: -
D gene: TRBD1
V gene: TRBV7-9
J gene: TRBJ1-6
CDR3 DNA: TGTGCCAGCAGCGGGGGGACAGACAGTAATTCACCCCTCCACTTT
CDR3 protein: CASSGGTDSNSPLHF

clone size: -
D gene: -
V gene: TRBV27
J gene: TRBJ2-5
CDR3 DNA: TGTGCCAGCAGCCGAATCAGTGGCGGGTACCAAGAGACCCAGTACTTC
CDR3 protein: CASSRISGGYQETQYF

clone size: few
D gene: -
V gene: TRBV2
J gene: TRBJ2-2
CDR3 DNA: TGTGCCAGCAACCAAGGAGGGGGACGTACCGGGGAGCTGTTTTTT
CDR3 protein: CASNQGGGRTGELFF

clone size: once
D gene: -
V gene: TRBV9
J gene: TRBJ2-2
CDR3 DNA: TGTGCCAGCAGCTCCGGGACTCCGGGGACCGGGGAGCTGTTTTTT
CDR3 protein: CASSSGTPGTGELFF

clone size: many
D gene: -
V gene: TRBV27
J gene: TRBJ1-1
CDR3 DNA: TGTGCCAGCAGTTGGCAGGGAATGAACACTGAAGCTTTCTTT
CDR3 protein: CASSWQGMNTEAFF

clone size: -
D gene: -
V gene: TRBV4-3
J gene: TRBJ2-3
CDR3 DNA: TGCGCCAGCAGCTCCCGGACTGCTAGCACAGATACGCAGTATTTT
CDR3 protein: CASSSRTASTDTQYF

clone size: -
D gene: -
V gene: TRBV29-1
J gene: TRBJ2-5
CDR3 DNA: TGCAGCGTTGAAGGGGCTTGGGGAGAGACCCAGTACTTC
CDR3 protein: CSVEGAWGETQYF

clone size: few
D gene: -
V gene: TRBV7-2
J gene: TRBJ1-1
CDR3 DNA: TGTGCCAGCAGCCAAGACCTAAACCCGGACACTGAAGCTTTCTTT
CDR3 protein: CASSQDLNPDTEAFF

clone size: -
D gene: TRBD2
V gene: TRBV29-1
J gene: TRBJ2-1
CDR3 DNA: TGCAGCGTCCGTTTATTGGGACTAGCGGCGGAATACAATGAGCAGTTCTTC
CDR3 protein: CSVRLLGLAAEYNEQFF

clone size: -
D gene: TRBD1
V gene: TRBV14
J gene: TRBJ2-2
CDR3 DNA: TGTGCCAGCAGCCCATGGACAGGGGTGAACACCGGGGAGCTGTTTTTT
CDR3 protein: CASSPWTGVNTGELFF

clone size: few
D gene: -
V gene: TRBV30
J gene: TRBJ2-5
CDR3 DNA: TGTGCCTGGAGTCAAGAGACCCAGTACTTC
CDR3 protein: CAWSQETQYF

clone size: few
D gene: TRBD2
V gene: TRBV11-3
J gene: TRBJ2-3
CDR3 DNA: TGTGCCAGCAGCCCGGGACTAGACACAGATACGCAGTATTTT
CDR3 protein: CASSPGLDTDTQYF

clone size: -
D gene: -
V gene: TRBV6-5
J gene: TRBJ2-2
CDR3 DNA: TGTGCCAGCACCCTGGGACATCGGATCGGGGAGCTGTTTTTT
CDR3 protein: CASTLGHRIGELFF

clone size: -
D gene: -
V gene: TRBV29-1
J gene: TRBJ1-2
CDR3 DNA: TGCAGCGTTCTGGGATTAGGGGACACAGACTATGGCTACACCTTC
CDR3 protein: CSVLGLGDTDYGYTF

clone size: few
D gene: TRBD1
V gene: TRBV30
J gene: TRBJ1-1
CDR3 DNA: TGTGCCTGGAGACAAAAACAGGGGCCTGAAGCTTTCTTT
CDR3 protein: CAWRQKQGPEAFF

clone size: -
D gene: -
V gene: TRBV2
J gene: TRBJ1-2
CDR3 DNA: TGTGCCAGCATGGCCGAGGGACGCTATGGCTACACCTTC
CDR3 protein: CASMAEGRYGYTF

clone size: -
D gene: -
V gene: TRBV7-2
J gene: TRBJ2-1
CDR3 DNA: TGTGCCAGCAGCCCCCCGACAGCTTACAATGAGCAGTTCTTC
CDR3 protein: CASSPPTAYNEQFF

clone size: -
D gene: TRBD2
V gene: TRBV5-6
J gene: TRBJ2-3
CDR3 DNA: TGTGCCAGCAGCTGGCGAGCTAGCGGGGGGGTCACAGATACGCAGTATTTT
CDR3 protein: CASSWRASGGVTDTQYF